The rows below give T cell receptor beta chains drawn from one sample of a study of technical replicates of blood from a handful of donors. Some clones are missing from TCRdb's copy, which holds only in-frame ones; the method was immunoSEQ multiplex PCR. Here the sample spans about 8,700 clones, around 91% being singletons. Sequenced sample: PBMCs. The receptors come from a human donor in good health. The conserved cysteine and the conserved F or W are not part of the CDR3 here. Fields, in order: J gene, V gene, CDR3 protein.

TRBJ2-5,TRBV5-1,ASSLAGGAETQY
TRBJ1-2,TRBV5-1,ASSLEGWGTDQGNGYT
TRBJ1-4,TRBV28,ASSSSPGVYDEKLF
TRBJ1-4,TRBV5-4,ASSLNRVGEKLF
TRBJ2-4,TRBV28,ASNSPVEAKNIQY
TRBJ2-3,TRBV29-1,SGSGGTDTQY
TRBJ2-7,TRBV2,ASTSTGTHEQY
TRBJ2-7,TRBV18,ASSPWTSGSSINEQY
TRBJ1-3,TRBV20-1,RGTGGNTIY
TRBJ2-5,TRBV25-1,ASSEYFGTGGAETQY
TRBJ2-3,TRBV6-5,ASRVAGPGDTQY
TRBJ1-1,TRBV5-1,ASSQNEGGSTEAF
TRBJ2-7,TRBV27,ASRRLAHYAYEQY
TRBJ1-5,TRBV18,ASSPQGGEDQPQH
TRBJ1-5,TRBV7-9,ASSPGLDSNQPQH
TRBJ1-4,TRBV30,AWSSGTGDEKLF
TRBJ2-2,TRBV29-1,SAGTSPGELF
TRBJ1-3,TRBV5-1,ASSLDSRNTIY
TRBJ2-3,TRBV11-1,ASSRQGTGTDTQY
TRBJ2-2,TRBV7-6,ASSLGGLAGNTGELF
TRBJ1-1,TRBV6-1,ASTLTGLNTEAF
TRBJ2-7,TRBV2,ASSGTGSYEQY
TRBJ1-2,TRBV5-1,ASSYGTGALSRNGYT
TRBJ1-2,TRBV28,ASSSRGVNGYT
TRBJ1-3,TRBV10-3,AISESVTGFSGNTIY
TRBJ1-2,TRBV18,ASSPPPGQNSIWYGYT
TRBJ1-1,TRBV6-1,ASKQDMNTEAF
TRBJ1-4,TRBV7-9,ASSLATSSRYEKLF
TRBJ1-1,TRBV6-5,ASSYADEAF
TRBJ2-5,TRBV6-6,ASSVLYETQY
TRBJ1-1,TRBV1,TSSASLGTGPMNTEAF
TRBJ2-5,TRBV6-5,ASRISGVRETQY
TRBJ2-7,TRBV13,ASSPQLLGQGGSYEQY
TRBJ2-7,TRBV5-1,ASSLAAGQGSYEQY
TRBJ1-3,TRBV5-1,ASSLDDSPGNTIY
TRBJ2-7,TRBV15,ATSVLRDSSYEQY
TRBJ1-2,TRBV6-5,ASSYSGYGYT
TRBJ2-1,TRBV19,ASSIDGLAGVTKNEQF
TRBJ1-2,TRBV7-9,ASSLMRDGYT